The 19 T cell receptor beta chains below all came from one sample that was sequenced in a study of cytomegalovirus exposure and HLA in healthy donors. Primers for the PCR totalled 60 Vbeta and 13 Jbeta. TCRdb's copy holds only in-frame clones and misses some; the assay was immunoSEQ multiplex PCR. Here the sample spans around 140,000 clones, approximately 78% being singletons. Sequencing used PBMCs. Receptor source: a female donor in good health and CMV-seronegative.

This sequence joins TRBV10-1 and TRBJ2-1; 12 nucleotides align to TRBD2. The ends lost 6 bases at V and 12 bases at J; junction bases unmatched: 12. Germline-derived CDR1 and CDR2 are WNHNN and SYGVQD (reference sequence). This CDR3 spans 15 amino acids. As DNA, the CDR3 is TGCGCCAGCAGCTCGACTAGCGGGAGTCCCTCCGGGCAGTTCTTC. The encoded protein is CASSSTSGSPSGQFF.

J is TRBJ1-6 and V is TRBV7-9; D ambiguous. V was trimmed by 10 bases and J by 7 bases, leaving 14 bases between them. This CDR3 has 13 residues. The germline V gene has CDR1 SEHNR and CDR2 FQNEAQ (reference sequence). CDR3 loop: CAKQRGSNSPLHF. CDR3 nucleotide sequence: TGTGCCAAGCAACGCGGTTCCAATTCACCCCTCCACTTT.

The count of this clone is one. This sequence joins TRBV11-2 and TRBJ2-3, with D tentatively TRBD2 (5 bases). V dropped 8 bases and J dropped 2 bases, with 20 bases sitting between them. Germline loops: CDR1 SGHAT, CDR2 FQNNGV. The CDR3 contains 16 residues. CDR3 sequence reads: CASSLGLSRSTDTQYF. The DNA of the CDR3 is TGTGCCAGCTCACTAGGCCTCTCGAGGTCCACAGATACGCAGTATTTT.

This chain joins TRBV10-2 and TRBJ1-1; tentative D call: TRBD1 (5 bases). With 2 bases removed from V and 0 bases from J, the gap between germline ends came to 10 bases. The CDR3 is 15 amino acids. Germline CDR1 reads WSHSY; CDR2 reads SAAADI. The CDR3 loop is CASSERRGLNTEAFF. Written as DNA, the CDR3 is TGCGCCAGCAGTGAGCGGCGGGGGTTGAACACTGAAGCTTTCTTT.

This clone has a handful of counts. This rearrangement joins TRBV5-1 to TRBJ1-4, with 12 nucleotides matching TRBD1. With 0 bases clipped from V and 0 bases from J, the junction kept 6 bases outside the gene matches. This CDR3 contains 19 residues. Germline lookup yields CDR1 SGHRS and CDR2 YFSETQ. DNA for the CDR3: TGCGCCAGCAGCTTGGCGGGGACAGGGGGCTTCTCAACTAATGAAAAACTGTTTTTT. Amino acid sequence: CASSLAGTGGFSTNEKLFF.

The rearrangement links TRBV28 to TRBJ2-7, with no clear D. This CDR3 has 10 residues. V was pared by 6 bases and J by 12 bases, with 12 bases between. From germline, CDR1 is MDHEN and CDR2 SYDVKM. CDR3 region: CASRSGSTYF. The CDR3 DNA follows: TGTGCCAGCAGATCGGGTAGCACGTACTTC. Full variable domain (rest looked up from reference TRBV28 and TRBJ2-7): DVKVTQSSRYLVKRTGEKVFLECVQDMDHENMFWYRQDPGLGLRLIYFSYDVKMKEKGDIPEGYSVSREKKERFSLILESASTNQTSMYLCASRSGSTYFGPGTRLTVT.

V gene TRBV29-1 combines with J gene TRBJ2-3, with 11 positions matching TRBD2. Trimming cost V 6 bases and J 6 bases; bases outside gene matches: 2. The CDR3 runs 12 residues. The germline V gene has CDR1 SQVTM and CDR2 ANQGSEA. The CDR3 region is CSVGLAGDTQYF. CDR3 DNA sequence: TGCAGCGTCGGACTAGCGGGCGATACGCAGTATTTT.

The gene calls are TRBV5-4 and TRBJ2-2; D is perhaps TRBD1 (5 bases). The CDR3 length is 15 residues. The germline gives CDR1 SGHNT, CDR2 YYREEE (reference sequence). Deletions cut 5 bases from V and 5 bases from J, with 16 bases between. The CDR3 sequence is CASRPGAAPTGELFF. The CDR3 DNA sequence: TGTGCCAGCAGACCTGGGGCAGCCCCAACCGGGGAGCTGTTTTTT. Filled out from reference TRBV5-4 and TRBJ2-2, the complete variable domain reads ETGVTQSPTHLIKTRGQQVTLRCSSQSGHNTVSWYQQALGQGPQFIFQYYREEENGRGNFPPRFSGLQFPNYSSELNVNALELDDSALYLCASRPGAAPTGELFFGEGSRLTVL.

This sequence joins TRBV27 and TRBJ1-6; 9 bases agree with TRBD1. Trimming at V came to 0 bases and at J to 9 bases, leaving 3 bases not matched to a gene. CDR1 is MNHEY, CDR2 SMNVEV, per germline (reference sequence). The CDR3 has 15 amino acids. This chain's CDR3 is CASSLSGTGFSPLHF. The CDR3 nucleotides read TGTGCCAGCAGTTTATCAGGGACAGGGTTTTCACCCCTCCACTTT.

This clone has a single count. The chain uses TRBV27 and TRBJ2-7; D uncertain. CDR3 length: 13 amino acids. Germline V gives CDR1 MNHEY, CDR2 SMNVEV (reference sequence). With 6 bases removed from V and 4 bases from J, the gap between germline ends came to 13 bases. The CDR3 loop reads CASSTGSLYEQYF. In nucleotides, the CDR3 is TGTGCCAGCAGCACCGGGTCCTTGTACGAGCAGTACTTC.

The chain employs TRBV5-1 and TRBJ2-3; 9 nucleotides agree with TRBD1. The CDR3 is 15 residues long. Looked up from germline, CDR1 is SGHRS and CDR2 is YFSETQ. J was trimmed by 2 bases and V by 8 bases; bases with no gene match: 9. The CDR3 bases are TGCGCCAGTTTCGCGGGGACAGGGCCCACAGATACGCAGTATTTT. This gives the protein CASFAGTGPTDTQYF.

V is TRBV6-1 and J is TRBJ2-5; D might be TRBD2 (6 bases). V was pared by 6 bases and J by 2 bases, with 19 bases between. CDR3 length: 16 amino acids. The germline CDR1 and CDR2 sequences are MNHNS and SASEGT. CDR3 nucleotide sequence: TGTGCCAGCAGCGAATCCTCGGCTAGCGTTCAAGAGACCCAGTACTTC. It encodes CASSESSASVQETQYF.

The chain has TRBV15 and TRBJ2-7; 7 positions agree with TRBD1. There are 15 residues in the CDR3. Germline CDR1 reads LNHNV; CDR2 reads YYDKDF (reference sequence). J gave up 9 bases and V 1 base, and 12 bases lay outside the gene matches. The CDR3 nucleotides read TGTGCCACCAGCAGAGTTCTACAGGGGTCTGGACGGCAGTACTTC. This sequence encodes CATSRVLQGSGRQYF.

The CDR3 reads CASSEVGQLYTF. CDR3 nucleotides: TGTGCCAGCAGTGAAGTCGGACAGCTCTACACCTTC. The J gene is TRBJ1-2, the V gene TRBV2, with D perhaps TRBD1 (6 bases). V lost 1 base to trimming and J lost 10 bases, with 10 bases between them. Germline values: CDR1 SNHLY, CDR2 FYNNEI. The length of the CDR3 is 12 residues.

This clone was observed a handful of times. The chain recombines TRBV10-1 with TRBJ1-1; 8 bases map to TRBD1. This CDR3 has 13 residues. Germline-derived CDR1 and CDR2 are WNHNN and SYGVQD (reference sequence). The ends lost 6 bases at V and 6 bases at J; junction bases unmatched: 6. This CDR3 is CASSGQGKAEAFF. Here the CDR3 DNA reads TGCGCCAGCAGCGGACAGGGAAAAGCTGAAGCTTTCTTT.

This CDR3 is CASDYTTGREQFF. CDR3 DNA: TGTGCCAGTGATTATACGACAGGGCGCGAGCAGTTCTTC. The chain uses TRBV7-9 and TRBJ2-1; 7 bases fit TRBD1. Germline CDR1 SEHNR, CDR2 FQNEAQ (reference sequence). Trimming took 9 bases from V and 10 from J; bases not matched to a gene: 12. CDR3 length: 13 residues.

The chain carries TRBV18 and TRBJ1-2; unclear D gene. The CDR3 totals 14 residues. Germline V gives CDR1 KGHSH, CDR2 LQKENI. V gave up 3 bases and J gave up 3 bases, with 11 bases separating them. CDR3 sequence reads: CASSPFGRDYGYTF. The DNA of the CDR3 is TGTGCCAGCTCACCTTTCGGGCGGGACTATGGCTACACCTTC. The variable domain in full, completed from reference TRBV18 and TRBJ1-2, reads NAGVMQNPRHLVRRRGQEARLRCSPMKGHSHVYWYRQLPEEGLKFMVYLQKENIIDESGMPKERFSAEFPKEGPSILRIQQVVRGDSAAYFCASSPFGRDYGYTFGSGTRLTVV.

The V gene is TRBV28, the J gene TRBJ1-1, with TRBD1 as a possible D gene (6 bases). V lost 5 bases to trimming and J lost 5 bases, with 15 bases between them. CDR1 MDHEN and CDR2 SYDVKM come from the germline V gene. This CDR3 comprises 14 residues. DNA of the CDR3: TGTGCCAGCAGTCCCCCAGGGGAGTTGACTGAAGCTTTCTTT. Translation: CASSPPGELTEAFF.

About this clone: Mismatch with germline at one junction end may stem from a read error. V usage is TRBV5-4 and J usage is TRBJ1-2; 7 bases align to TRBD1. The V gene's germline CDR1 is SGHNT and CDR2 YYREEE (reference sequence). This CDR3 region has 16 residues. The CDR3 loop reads CASSLPLNRGGYGYPF. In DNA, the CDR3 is TGTGCCAGCAGCCTACCACTAAACAGGGGCGGCTATGGCTACCCCTTC.